This T cell receptor (beta chain) was sequenced for a study of T-cell reconstitution after alpha-beta-depleted transplantation in children. A TCRbeta library incorporating unique molecular identifiers was prepared. TCRdb fed the PCR reads into MiXCR, producing one record per CDR3 protein. The sample contains 500,000 or so distinct CDR3 sequences, approximately 29% of which appear only once. This CDR3 is built from 16 residues. CDR1 and CDR2 from the germline V gene are SGDLS and YYNGEE. The J segment lost 2 bases and the V segment lost 2 bases, leaving 3 bases of the junction unmatched. The sequencing here drew on PBMCs from the stem cell graft donor, taken from the stem cell graft. The chain has TRBV9 and TRBJ2-1; TRBD2 aligns across 11 bases. The sequence was collected from a human donor who donated a stem cell graft to a child with aplastic anemia. The DNA for the CDR3 is TGTGCCAGCAGCGTGTCGGGACTAGCGGCCTACAATGAGCAGTTCTTC. This codes for CASSVSGLAAYNEQFF. The full variable domain, in which reference TRBV9 and TRBJ2-1 provide the parts outside the CDR3, is DSGVTQTPKHLITATGQRVTLRCSPRSGDLSVYWYQQSLDQGLQFLIQYYNGEERAKGNILERFSAQQFPDLHSELNLSSLELGDSALYFCASSVSGLAAYNEQFFGPGTRLTVL.